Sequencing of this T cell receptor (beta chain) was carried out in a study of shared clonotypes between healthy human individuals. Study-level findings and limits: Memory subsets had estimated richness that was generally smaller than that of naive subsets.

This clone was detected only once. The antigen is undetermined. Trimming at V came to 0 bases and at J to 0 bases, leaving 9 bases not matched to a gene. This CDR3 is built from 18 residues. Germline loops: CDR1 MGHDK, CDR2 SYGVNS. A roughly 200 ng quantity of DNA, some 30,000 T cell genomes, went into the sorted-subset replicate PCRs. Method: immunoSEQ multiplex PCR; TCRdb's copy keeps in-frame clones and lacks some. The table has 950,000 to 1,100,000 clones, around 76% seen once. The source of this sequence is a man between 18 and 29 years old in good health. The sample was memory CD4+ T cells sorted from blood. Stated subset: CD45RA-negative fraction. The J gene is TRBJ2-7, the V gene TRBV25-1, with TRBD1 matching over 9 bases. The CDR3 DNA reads TGTGCCAGCAGTGAATATATTGGGACAGGGAAGAGCTCCTACGAGCAGTACTTC. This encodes CASSEYIGTGKSSYEQYF.